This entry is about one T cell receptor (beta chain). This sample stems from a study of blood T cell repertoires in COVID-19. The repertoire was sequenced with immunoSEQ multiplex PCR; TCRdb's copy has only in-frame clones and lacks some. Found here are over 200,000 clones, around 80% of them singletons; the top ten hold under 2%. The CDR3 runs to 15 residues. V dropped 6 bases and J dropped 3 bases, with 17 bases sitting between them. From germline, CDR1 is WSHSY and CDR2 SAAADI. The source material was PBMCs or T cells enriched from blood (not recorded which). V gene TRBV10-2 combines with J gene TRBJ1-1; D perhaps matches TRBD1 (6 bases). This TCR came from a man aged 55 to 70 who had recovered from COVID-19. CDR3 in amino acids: CASRVKQGSHTEAFF. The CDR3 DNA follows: TGCGCCAGCAGGGTAAAGCAGGGGAGTCACACTGAAGCTTTCTTT.